The 12 T cell receptor beta chains below were found in one sample sequenced in a study of T-cell reconstitution after alpha-beta-depleted transplantation in children. Researchers prepared the TCRbeta library using unique molecular identifiers, the study reports. TCRdb reprocessed the PCR reads via MiXCR and lists one record per CDR3 protein. The sample consists of 170,000 or so distinct CDR3 sequences, more than 6.5% of them appearing once. The specimen comprised PBMCs from the stem cell graft donor, sampled from the stem cell graft. The source is a human donor who donated a stem cell graft to a child with Wiskott-Aldrich syndrome.

The sample holds many counts of this clonotype. The chain couples TRBV12-3 or TRBV12-4 to TRBJ1-2; TRBD1 matches at 7 bases. The CDR3 totals 16 residues. The J segment lost 5 bases and the V segment lost 4 bases, leaving 13 bases of the junction unmatched. CDR3 residues: CASSSRRTGDGYGYTF. Written as DNA, the CDR3 is TGTGCCAGCAGTTCCCGCCGGACAGGAGATGGTTATGGCTACACCTTC.

At least ten counts were recorded for this clonotype. J is TRBJ2-1 and V is TRBV11-2; D uncertain. The V end lost 8 bases, the J end lost 3 bases, and 14 bases lay between the germline ends. Germline loops: CDR1 SGHAT, CDR2 FQNNGV. The CDR3 runs 14 residues. The CDR3 loop reads CASRGVEGYNEQFF. The CDR3 DNA sequence: TGTGCCAGCCGAGGTGTGGAAGGCTACAATGAGCAGTTCTTC.

A word on this clonotype: A single base separates this from a much larger clone, so it may be a read error. The V call is TRBV12-2, the J call TRBJ2-7; whether TRBD1, the table's D call, matches the DNA was not checked. TRBV12-2 has pseudogene status. The CDR3 runs to 18 residues. Here the CDR3 DNA reads TGTCCAAGTCGCTTAGGGGCGACAGGGGTGCGAATCTCCTACGAGCAGTACTTC. Protein: CPSRLGATGVRISYEQYF.

The sample holds many counts of this clonotype. The V gene is TRBV9, the J gene TRBJ2-2, with D hard to call. Germline V gene data show CDR1 as SGDLS and CDR2 as YYNGEE. The CDR3 extends over 13 amino acids. V was trimmed by 3 bases and J by 4 bases, leaving 7 bases between them. In DNA form, the CDR3 reads TGTGCCAGCAGCGCGACTTCCACCGGGGAGCTGTTTTTT. This sequence encodes CASSATSTGELFF. Full variable domain (outside the CDR3, taken from reference TRBV9 and TRBJ2-2): DSGVTQTPKHLITATGQRVTLRCSPRSGDLSVYWYQQSLDQGLQFLIQYYNGEERAKGNILERFSAQQFPDLHSELNLSSLELGDSALYFCASSATSTGELFFGEGSRLTVL.

Ten or more counts support this clonotype. CDR3 residues: CASSEFGGAGAGYTF. The CDR3 nucleotides are TGTGCCAGCAGTGAATTCGGGGGCGCCGGGGCTGGCTACACCTTC. The chain is built from TRBV6-1 and TRBJ1-2; D may be TRBD1 (6 bases). V shed 2 bases and J shed 7 bases, with 17 bases lying between them. The V gene's germline CDR1 is MNHNS and CDR2 SASEGT. The CDR3 has 15 residues.

The table lists this clonotype with a few counts. The rearrangement links TRBV7-8 to TRBJ2-1; D may be TRBD2 (6 bases). Germline CDR1 reads SGHVS; CDR2 reads FQNEAQ. V was cut by 9 bases and J by 11 bases, with 23 bases left in between. This CDR3 is 14 amino acids long. CDR3 sequence: CARGPGGLSSQQFF. In DNA form, the CDR3 reads TGTGCCAGGGGCCCCGGGGGTTTAAGTTCCCAGCAGTTCTTC.

V is TRBV7-9 and J is TRBJ2-7; D tentatively reads TRBD1 or TRBD2 (5 bases each). This CDR3 contains 13 residues. Germline values: CDR1 SEHNR, CDR2 FQNEAQ (reference sequence). Trimming removed 4 bases at V and 2 bases at J, with 9 bases between. CDR3 bases: TGTGCCAGCAGCTCTCCGGGACCCTACGAGCAGTACTTC. Translated: CASSSPGPYEQYF.

This clonotype was detected many times. V is TRBV20-1 and J is TRBJ2-7; 15 bases are a match to TRBD2. This CDR3 has 20 amino acids. Germline V gene lookup returns CDR1 DFQATT and CDR2 SNEGSKA (reference sequence). V dropped 1 base and J dropped 1; count of bases not matched to a gene: 14. The DNA of the CDR3 is TGCAGTGCTAGAGCCCGAGGACTAGCGGGGGGGCTTATTGGGTCCTACGAGCAGTACTTC. Translating gives CSARARGLAGGLIGSYEQYF.

This clonotype was picked up many times. This rearrangement joins TRBV5-1 to TRBJ2-1; D possibly corresponds to TRBD2 (5 bases). This CDR3 spans 14 amino acids. The germline gives CDR1 SGHRS, CDR2 YFSETQ. The V gene lost 4 bases and the J gene lost 14 bases, with 22 bases spanning the gap. The CDR3 loop reads CASSLPRLDSYKFF. CDR3 bases: TGCGCCAGCAGCCTACCGAGACTGGACTCCTACAAGTTCTTC.

The table lists this clonotype with many counts. The V gene is TRBV5-1, the J gene TRBJ2-3; no reliable D call. CDR1 and CDR2 from the germline V gene are SGHRS and YFSETQ. This CDR3 spans 12 amino acids. V was trimmed by 2 bases and J by 2 bases, leaving 3 bases between them. The CDR3 here is CASSFNTDTQYF. The CDR3 bases are TGCGCCAGCAGCTTTAACACAGATACGCAGTATTTT.

This clonotype was picked up many times. The chain links TRBV7-9 to TRBJ2-2, with D hard to call. The CDR3 is 14 amino acids. V dropped 3 bases and J dropped 4 bases, with 9 bases sitting between them. Germline values: CDR1 SEHNR, CDR2 FQNEAQ (reference sequence). The CDR3 coding sequence is TGTGCCAGCAGCTTCGACACGACCACCGGGGAGCTGTTTTTT. This encodes CASSFDTTTGELFF.

The rearrangement links TRBV6-1 to TRBJ2-7, with 8 positions matching TRBD1. This CDR3 region has 15 residues. Germline trimming cut 2 bases from V and 4 bases from J; bases unmatched to any gene: 7. CDR1 is MNHNS, CDR2 SASEGT, per germline. In nucleotides, the CDR3 is TGTGCCAGCAGTGAACACTGGACAGGGCAGTACGAGCAGTACTTC. Its translation is CASSEHWTGQYEQYF.